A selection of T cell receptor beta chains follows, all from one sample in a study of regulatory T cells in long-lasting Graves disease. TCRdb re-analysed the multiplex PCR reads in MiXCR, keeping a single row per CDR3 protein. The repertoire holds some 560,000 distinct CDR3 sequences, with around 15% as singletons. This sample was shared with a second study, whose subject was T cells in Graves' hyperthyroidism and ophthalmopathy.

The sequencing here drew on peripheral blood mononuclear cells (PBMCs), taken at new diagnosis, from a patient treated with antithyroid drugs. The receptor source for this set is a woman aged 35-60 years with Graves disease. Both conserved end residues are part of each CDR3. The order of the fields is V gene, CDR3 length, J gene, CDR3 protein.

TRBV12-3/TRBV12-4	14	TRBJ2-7	CASSGGTGSYEQYF
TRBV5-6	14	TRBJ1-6	CASSSAGDNSPLHF
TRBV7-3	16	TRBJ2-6	CASSLTGEAGANVLTF
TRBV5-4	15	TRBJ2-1	CASSLVSRGYNEQFF
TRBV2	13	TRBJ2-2	CASLQDNTGELFF
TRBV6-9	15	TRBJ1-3	CASSCSVHSGNTIYF
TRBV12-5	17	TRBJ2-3	CASGPSSGTSGTDTQYF
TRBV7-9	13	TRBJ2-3	CASSLFAGGGEYF
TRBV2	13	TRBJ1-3	CASSESGGNTIYF
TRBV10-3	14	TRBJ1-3	CANSQGADGNTIYF
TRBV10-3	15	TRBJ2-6	CAISDGNSGANVLTF
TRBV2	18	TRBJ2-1	CASNRLPFSGGSHNEQFF
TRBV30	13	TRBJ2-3	CAWSRLLLDTQYF
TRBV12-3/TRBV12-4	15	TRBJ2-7	CASSRGTGLRYEQYF
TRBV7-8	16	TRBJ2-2	CASSSTGARNTGELFF
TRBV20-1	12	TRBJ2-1	CSAPSSYNEQFF
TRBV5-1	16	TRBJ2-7	CASSSNYGTLLSEQYF
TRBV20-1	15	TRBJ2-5	CSARRGSNIQETQYF